This T cell receptor (beta chain) was captured by sequencing in a study of T cell responses to AZD1222 COVID-19 vaccine. Study-level results: Spike-spanning, vaccine-associated CD4 TCRs were dominant at 160-218 and 743-854. No repertoire was sampled before or during the peak T cell response, only after it.

As concerns this clone: What it recognizes is unknown.

This CDR3 comprises 15 residues. Trimming removed 3 bases at V and 2 bases at J, with 13 bases between. Germline-derived CDR1 and CDR2 are SGDLS and YYNGEE. Libraries were prepared by immunoSEQ multiplex PCR; TCRdb keeps only in-frame clonotypes and omits some of them. The table records 140,000 to 150,000 clones, roughly 90% of them present only once. This clonotype was sampled from an adult who received the AZD1222 COVID-19 vaccine. V is TRBV9 and J is TRBJ2-3, with D perhaps matching TRBD1 or TRBD2 (5 bases each). The sample in question was peripheral blood, obtained 28 days after the second AZD1222 dose. The DNA of the CDR3 is TGTGCCAGCAGCGGGGACGGATCTGCCACAGATACGCAGTATTTT. Amino acids: CASSGDGSATDTQYF. Combining the CDR3 with reference TRBV9 and TRBJ2-3 gives the whole variable domain DSGVTQTPKHLITATGQRVTLRCSPRSGDLSVYWYQQSLDQGLQFLIQYYNGEERAKGNILERFSAQQFPDLHSELNLSSLELGDSALYFCASSGDGSATDTQYFGPGTRLTVL.